The present TCR beta chain was sequenced within a study of T cell repertoires in cytomegalovirus infection. Study as a whole: Indicated by public TCR beta signatures were CMV infection and matching HLA type.

The CDR3 has 17 residues. In germline, CDR1 is DFQATT, CDR2 SNEGSKA (reference sequence). The ends lost 5 bases at V and 1 base at J; junction bases unmatched: 10. Findings of the study overall: HLA-C-restricted, CMV-specific TCR beta clonotypes were dominant ex vivo.

TCRdb reanalysed the reads using MiXCR and keeps one entry per CDR3 protein. The repertoire includes over 250,000 distinct CDR3 sequences, approximately 22% of them detected once, and under 25% sits in the top ten. Concerning this clonotype: The antigen remains unidentified.

This TCR was sampled from a human donor in good health (CMV status not recorded). Some clones in this sample may be carry-over from other donors' samples. The genes are TRBV20-1 and TRBJ2-3, with TRBD2 identical over 12 bases. The sample in question was cultured PBMCs, obtained from culture after CMV antigen stimulation. CDR3 sequence: CSAPPATSGSRTDTQYF. The DNA of the CDR3 is TGCAGTGCTCCCCCCGCGACTAGCGGGAGCCGCACAGATACGCAGTATTTT.